This T cell receptor (beta chain) was captured by sequencing in a study of blood T cell repertoires in COVID-19. Study context: Samples representing acute and convalescent COVID-19 were sourced from the United States, Italy and Spain. PBMCs, B-cell-depleted T cells, or T cells were the source of the cDNA or gDNA that made up the material.

As handled by the study authors: Scientists estimated how many nucleated cells there were by amplifying reference gene primers. Profiling relied on immunoSEQ multiplex PCR, and the TCRdb table lists in-frame clones only, not all of them. V and J calls and clone size are copied from that table; D and trimming were computed from the DNA. The table shows approximately 300,000 clones, with roughly 83% occurring only once. The source material was peripheral blood. This receptor was obtained from a woman aged 50 to 60 with acute or convalescent COVID-19.

The CDR3 coding sequence is TGTGCCAGCAGCTTGGGGCAAATGAACACTGAAGCTTTCTTT. Its protein is CASSLGQMNTEAFF. The chain couples TRBV5-6 to TRBJ1-1; D is uncertain. Trimming stripped 0 bases from V and 0 bases from J, with 6 bases between. This CDR3 contains 14 residues. Germline V gives CDR1 SGHDT, CDR2 YYEEEE.